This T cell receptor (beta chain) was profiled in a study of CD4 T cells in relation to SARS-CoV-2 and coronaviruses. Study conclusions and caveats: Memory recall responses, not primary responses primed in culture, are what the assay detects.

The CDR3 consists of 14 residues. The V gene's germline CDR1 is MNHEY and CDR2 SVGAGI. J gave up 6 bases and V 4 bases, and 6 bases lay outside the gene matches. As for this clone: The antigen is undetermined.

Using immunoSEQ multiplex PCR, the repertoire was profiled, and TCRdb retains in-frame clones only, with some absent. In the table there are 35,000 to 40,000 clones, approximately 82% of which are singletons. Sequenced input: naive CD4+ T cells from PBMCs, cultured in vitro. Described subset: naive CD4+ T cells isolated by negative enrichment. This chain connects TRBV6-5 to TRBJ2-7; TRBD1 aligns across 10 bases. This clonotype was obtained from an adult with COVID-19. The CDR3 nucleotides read TGTGCCAGCAGTTCCCGGGACAGGGGCGTCGAGCAGTACTTC. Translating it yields CASSSRDRGVEQYF.